These 28 T cell receptor beta chains came from one sample sequenced in a study of PD-1 blockade in classical Hodgkin lymphoma. Assay used: immunoSEQ multiplex PCR; TCRdb lists only in-frame clones, some missing. The repertoire includes roughly 150,000 clones, approximately 80% of them detected once, and about 9.3% sits in the top ten. Each patient's relapse followed autologous stem cell transplantation, and brentuximab vedotin exposure varied. The sequenced sample was peripheral blood mononuclear cells (PBMCs), obtained before the second cycle of nivolumab. Source of these receptors: a human donor with classical Hodgkin lymphoma.

The J gene is TRBJ2-1, the V gene TRBV5-1, with TRBD2 identical over 7 bases. V gave up 0 bases and J gave up 5 bases; unmatched junction bases: 14. CDR1 SGHRS and CDR2 YFSETQ come from the germline V gene. The CDR3 runs 18 residues. The CDR3 nucleotides are TGCGCCAGCAGCTTGGCCGCGGGGGTAGACTTAGCAAACAATGAGCAGTTCTTC. It specifies CASSLAAGVDLANNEQFF.

CDR3 residues: CASSVSGSFTDTQYF. CDR3 sequence (DNA): TGTGCCAGCAGCGTGAGCGGGAGCTTCACAGATACGCAGTATTTT. The rearrangement joins TRBV9 to TRBJ2-3; 8 nucleotides match TRBD2. With 2 bases clipped from V and 2 bases from J, the junction kept 4 bases outside the gene matches. This CDR3 spans 15 amino acids. From germline, CDR1 is SGDLS and CDR2 YYNGEE.

The chain uses TRBV18 and TRBJ1-2; D is uncertain. Between the trimmed V and J ends, which lost 5 bases and 4 bases, there was a span of 14 bases. The CDR3 has 14 amino acids. Germline CDR1 reads KGHSH; CDR2 reads LQKENI. The DNA for the CDR3 is TGTGCCAGCTCAGCTTTTCGGCAAGGCTATGGCTACACCTTC. As protein: CASSAFRQGYGYTF.

This clone was counted ten times or more. The chain is built from TRBV19 and TRBJ2-7; 8 bases match TRBD1. This CDR3 contains 13 residues. The V segment lost 4 bases and the J segment 9 bases; nucleotides outside the gene matches: 8. Germline CDR1 is LNHDA and CDR2 is SQIVND (reference sequence). The DNA for the CDR3 is TGTGCCAGTAGTAACGGACAGGGCCTGGCGCAGTACTTC. Its translation is CASSNGQGLAQYF.

The rearrangement uses TRBV10-3 and TRBJ2-4; D is undetermined. This CDR3 has 11 residues. The germline V gene has CDR1 ENHRY and CDR2 SYGVKD. V was shortened by 0 bases and J by 10 bases, with 4 bases between the two germline ends. CDR3 sequence: CAISESGIQYF. The CDR3 nucleotides are TGTGCCATCAGTGAGTCGGGTATTCAGTACTTC.

This clone was found a few times. The J gene is TRBJ1-5, the V gene TRBV21-1. TRBV21-1 represents a pseudogene. CDR3 size: 16 residues. The CDR3 is CASSPKEENSNQPQHF. For the CDR3, the DNA is TGTGCCAGCAGCCCAAAGGAGGAGAATAGCAATCAGCCCCAGCATTTT.

The chain employs TRBV7-8 and TRBJ2-4, with a weak D call TRBD1 (6 bases). V was cut by 6 bases and J by 6 bases, with 18 bases left in between. The germline V gene has CDR1 SGHVS and CDR2 FQNEAQ. This CDR3 has 15 residues. The CDR3 is CASSYVGTLLNIQYF. CDR3 DNA sequence: TGTGCCAGCAGTTACGTCGGGACACTATTAAACATTCAGTACTTC.

The chain combines TRBV2 with TRBJ2-5; D is ambiguous. V was pared by 7 bases and J by 0 bases, with 3 bases between. The CDR3 is made up of 11 amino acids. Germline V lookup: CDR1 SNHLY, CDR2 FYNNEI. Here the CDR3 DNA reads TGTGCCAGCAACTACCAAGAGACCCAGTACTTC. Amino acid sequence: CASNYQETQYF.

This clone was picked up a small number of times. The rearrangement uses TRBV7-2 and TRBJ1-6; maybe TRBD1 (5 bases). With 2 bases removed from V and 6 bases from J, the gap between germline ends came to 11 bases. The CDR3 totals 15 residues. In germline, CDR1 is SGHTA, CDR2 FQGNSA. The CDR3 DNA sequence: TGTGCCAGCAGCTTATGGCAGGGACCTAATTCACCCCTCCACTTT. Translated: CASSLWQGPNSPLHF. Drawing the rest from reference TRBV7-2 and TRBJ1-6, the complete variable domain is GAGVSQSPSNKVTEKGKDVELRCDPISGHTALYWYRQSLGQGLEFLIYFQGNSAPDKSGLPSDRFSAERTGGSVSTLTIQRTQQEDSAVYLCASSLWQGPNSPLHFGNGTRLTVT.

The gene calls are TRBV5-1 and TRBJ1-2, with 9 bases aligning to TRBD1. V shed 1 base, J shed 4 bases, and the junction held 11 bases outside the gene matches. Germline V gene lookup returns CDR1 SGHRS and CDR2 YFSETQ. The CDR3 runs 17 residues. The CDR3 here is CASSLTGTGTSSYGYTF. The CDR3 DNA reads as TGCGCCAGCAGCTTGACAGGGACAGGGACTTCTAGCTATGGCTACACCTTC.

The chain has TRBV2 and TRBJ2-7, with D tentatively TRBD2 (7 bases). Germline lookup yields CDR1 SNHLY and CDR2 FYNNEI. The ends were cut back, 10 bases at V and 0 bases at J, with 16 bases in the middle. The CDR3 totals 14 residues. Here the CDR3 reads CATIKGGTSYEQYF. CDR3 DNA sequence: TGTGCCACCATAAAGGGGGGGACCTCCTACGAGCAGTACTTC.

V and J are TRBV7-9 and TRBJ2-1, with TRBD2 matching over 8 bases. CDR1 SEHNR and CDR2 FQNEAQ come from the germline V gene (reference sequence). The CDR3 has 14 amino acids. V shed 3 bases, J shed 3 bases, and the junction held 1 base outside the gene matches. CDR3 sequence reads: CASSFLAGYNEQFF. CDR3 coding DNA: TGTGCCAGCAGCTTTCTAGCGGGCTACAATGAGCAGTTCTTC.

The chain carries TRBV5-1 and TRBJ1-6, with 7 positions matching TRBD1. CDR3 length: 15 residues. Germline V gene sequence: CDR1 SGHRS, CDR2 YFSETQ. The J segment lost 3 bases and the V segment lost 5 bases, leaving 5 bases of the junction unmatched. CDR3 sequence: CASRSGTDYNSPLHF. The CDR3 coding sequence is TGCGCCAGCAGGTCTGGGACAGACTATAATTCACCCCTCCACTTT.

This clone turned up a few times. The chain has TRBV2 and TRBJ2-2; 8 bases fit TRBD2. Trimming removed 7 bases from V and 1 base from J; junction bases left unmatched: 2. The CDR3 runs 14 residues. Germline V gives CDR1 SNHLY, CDR2 FYNNEI. Here the CDR3 reads CASKLAVNTGELFF. The CDR3 nucleotides are TGTGCCAGCAAACTAGCGGTGAACACCGGGGAGCTGTTTTTT.

The rearrangement joins TRBV7-2 to TRBJ1-2; 11 bases line up with TRBD1. V shed 5 bases, J shed 6 bases, and the junction held 20 bases outside the gene matches. The CDR3 is made up of 19 amino acids. Germline values: CDR1 SGHTA, CDR2 FQGNSA. The CDR3 region has the DNA TGTGCCAGCAGCCCAGGCTTCCGGGACAGGGGGTTGAAGGCCAATGGCTACACCTTC. Translating gives CASSPGFRDRGLKANGYTF. The whole variable domain, remainder taken from reference TRBV7-2 and TRBJ1-2, is GAGVSQSPSNKVTEKGKDVELRCDPISGHTALYWYRQSLGQGLEFLIYFQGNSAPDKSGLPSDRFSAERTGGSVSTLTIQRTQQEDSAVYLCASSPGFRDRGLKANGYTFGSGTRLTVV.

V and J are TRBV7-9 and TRBJ2-1; D possibly corresponds to TRBD2 (5 bases). V was pared by 5 bases and J by 4 bases, with 18 bases between. CDR1 is SEHNR, CDR2 FQNEAQ, per germline (reference sequence). CDR3 length: 16 amino acids. The CDR3 DNA follows: TGTGCCAGCAGCCCACCCTGGACTTTCCAATACAATGAGCAGTTCTTC. Residues: CASSPPWTFQYNEQFF.

The rearrangement uses TRBV27 and TRBJ1-1; 10 bases match TRBD1. Germline lookup yields CDR1 MNHEY and CDR2 SMNVEV (reference sequence). Losses at the gene ends were 3 bases for V and 3 bases for J; bases not matched to a gene: 1. The CDR3 covers 14 residues. In DNA form, the CDR3 reads TGTGCCAGCAGTTTTGACAGGGGGCACACTGAAGCTTTCTTT. Residues: CASSFDRGHTEAFF.

J is TRBJ1-1 and V is TRBV4-1; D might be TRBD1 (5 bases). Germline V gene data show CDR1 as MGHRA and CDR2 as YSYEKL. The CDR3 has 13 amino acids. The V end lost 2 bases, the J end lost 7 bases, and 11 bases lay between the germline ends. This CDR3 is CASSQLVTGEAFF. The CDR3 coding sequence is TGCGCCAGCAGCCAACTTGTAACAGGTGAAGCTTTCTTT.

The chain combines TRBV5-4 with TRBJ1-2; a weak D match, TRBD1 (6 bases). This CDR3 has 13 residues. The V and J ends lost 0 bases and 7 bases respectively, with 10 bases between them. Per germline, CDR1 SGHNT and CDR2 YYREEE (reference sequence). CDR3 amino acids: CASSLDRVSGYTF. The CDR3 DNA reads TGTGCCAGCAGCTTGGACAGGGTTTCTGGCTACACCTTC.

This chain uses TRBV5-1 with TRBJ1-1; the D gene is possibly TRBD1 (5 bases). The CDR3 sequence is 14 residues long. V lost 8 bases, J lost 0 bases, and 14 bases lay in between. Germline CDR1 and CDR2: SGHRS and YFSETQ. The CDR3 protein is CASTQGSVNTEAFF. For the CDR3, the DNA is TGCGCCAGTACTCAGGGCAGCGTGAACACTGAAGCTTTCTTT.

The chain carries TRBV9 and TRBJ1-1, with TRBD1 matching 10 bases. Germline loops: CDR1 SGDLS, CDR2 YYNGEE. CDR3 length: 16 residues. V was pared by 0 bases and J by 6 bases, with 8 bases of the junction left unmatched. The CDR3 spells CASSVGQGAGLAEAFF. Here the CDR3 DNA reads TGTGCCAGCAGCGTAGGACAGGGGGCAGGGCTCGCTGAAGCTTTCTTT.

CDR3 amino acids: CASSPRTGLGTEAFF. DNA of the CDR3: TGTGCCAGCAGCCCAAGGACAGGGCTGGGCACTGAAGCTTTCTTT. The rearrangement uses TRBV7-9 and TRBJ1-1, with 8 bases matching TRBD1. CDR1 is SEHNR, CDR2 FQNEAQ, per germline (reference sequence). The CDR3 is made up of 15 amino acids. V dropped 5 bases and J dropped 4; count of bases not matched to a gene: 9.

Concerning this clone itself: Within the sample, other DNA sequences also encode this same CDR3. The genes are TRBV19 and TRBJ1-5; D is perhaps TRBD1 (6 bases). The germline V and J ends were trimmed by 3 bases and 2 bases, with 8 bases remaining between them. This CDR3 contains 14 residues. CDR1 and CDR2 (germline): LNHDA, SQIVND (reference sequence). DNA of the CDR3: TGTGCCAGTAGTATTCGACAGGGCAATCAGCCCCAGCATTTT. Protein product: CASSIRQGNQPQHF.

The chain employs TRBV2 and TRBJ2-1, with TRBD2 matching over 8 bases. CDR1 and CDR2 from the germline V gene are SNHLY and FYNNEI. CDR3 length: 16 amino acids. J lost 3 bases, V lost 2 bases, and 6 bases had no gene match. This CDR3 reads CASSELGGGYYNEQFF. CDR3 nucleotides: TGTGCCAGCAGTGAACTGGGCGGGGGGTACTACAATGAGCAGTTCTTC.

V and J are TRBV6-1 and TRBJ1-1; perhaps TRBD1 as D (6 bases). Trimming took 4 bases from V and 0 from J, leaving 18 bases between them. The CDR3 consists of 17 residues. In germline, CDR1 is MNHNS, CDR2 SASEGT. The CDR3 DNA reads as TGTGCCAGCAGTGGGGGCGTCAGGGGAAACATGAACACTGAAGCTTTCTTT. Amino acids: CASSGGVRGNMNTEAFF.

This chain uses TRBV30 with TRBJ2-2; D is tentatively TRBD1 or TRBD2 (5 bases each). Trimming shortened V by 5 bases and J by 5 bases, and 12 bases separated the two germline ends. Germline CDR1 is GTSNPN and CDR2 is SVGIG (reference sequence). CDR3 length: 13 amino acids. The CDR3 here is CAWGTRLTGELFF. CDR3 bases: TGTGCCTGGGGGACGCGCCTGACCGGGGAGCTGTTTTTT.

V usage is TRBV7-8 and J usage is TRBJ2-7; either TRBD1 or TRBD2 may fit D (6 bases each). This CDR3 region has 15 residues. Germline-derived CDR1 and CDR2 are SGHVS and FQNEAQ. Deletions cut 6 bases from V and 5 bases from J, with 20 bases between. The CDR3 here is CASSYRQVGGDEQYF. DNA of the CDR3: TGTGCCAGCAGTTATCGACAGGTGGGCGGGGACGAGCAGTACTTC.

The chain couples TRBV6-5 to TRBJ2-5, with unresolved D. The V end was cut by 4 bases, the J end by 0 bases, with 9 bases between. Germline-derived CDR1 and CDR2 are MNHEY and SVGAGI. This CDR3 comprises 14 residues. CDR3 amino acids: CASSSSANQETQYF. The CDR3 DNA follows: TGTGCCAGCAGTTCCTCAGCAAACCAAGAGACCCAGTACTTC.